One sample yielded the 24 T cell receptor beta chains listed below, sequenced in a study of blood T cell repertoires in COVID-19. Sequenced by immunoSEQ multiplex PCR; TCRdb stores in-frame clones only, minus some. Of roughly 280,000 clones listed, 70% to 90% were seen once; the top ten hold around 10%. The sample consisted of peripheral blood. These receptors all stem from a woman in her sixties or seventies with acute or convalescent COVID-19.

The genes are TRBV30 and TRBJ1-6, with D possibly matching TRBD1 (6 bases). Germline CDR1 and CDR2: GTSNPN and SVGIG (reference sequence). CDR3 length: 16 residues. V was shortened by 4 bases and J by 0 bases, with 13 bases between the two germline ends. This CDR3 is CAWTRTASSYNSPLHF. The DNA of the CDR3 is TGTGCCTGGACTAGGACAGCCAGCTCCTATAATTCACCCCTCCACTTT.

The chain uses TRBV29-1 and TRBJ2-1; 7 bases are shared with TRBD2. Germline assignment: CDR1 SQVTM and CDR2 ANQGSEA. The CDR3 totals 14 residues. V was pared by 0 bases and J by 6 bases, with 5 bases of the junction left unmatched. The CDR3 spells CSVEDRGERNEQFF. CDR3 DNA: TGCAGCGTTGAAGATCGGGGGGAACGCAATGAGCAGTTCTTC.

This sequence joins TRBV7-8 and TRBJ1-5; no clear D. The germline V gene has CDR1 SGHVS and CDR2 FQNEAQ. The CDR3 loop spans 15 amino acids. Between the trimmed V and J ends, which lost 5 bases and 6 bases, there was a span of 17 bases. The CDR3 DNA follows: TGTGCCAGCAGCCGCGAGGCCGGCTTTCGTCAGCCCCAGCATTTT. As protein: CASSREAGFRQPQHF.

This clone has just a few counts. The CDR3 spells CASSLGGTADGYTF. CDR3 in DNA: TGTGCCAGCAGCTTAGGAGGCACCGCGGATGGCTACACCTTC. This sequence joins TRBV7-3 and TRBJ1-2; D unresolved. V was clipped by 2 bases and J by 6 bases, with 13 bases between them. Germline CDR1 is SGHTA and CDR2 is FQGTGA. The CDR3 has 14 amino acids.

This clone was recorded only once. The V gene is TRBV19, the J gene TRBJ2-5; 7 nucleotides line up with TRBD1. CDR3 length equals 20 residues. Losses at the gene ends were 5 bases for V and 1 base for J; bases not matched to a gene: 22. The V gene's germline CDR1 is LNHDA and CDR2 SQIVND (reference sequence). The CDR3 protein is CASSARGGRGIGTSQETQYF. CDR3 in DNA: TGTGCCAGTAGTGCGAGAGGGGGCAGGGGTATAGGAACTTCCCAAGAGACCCAGTACTTC.

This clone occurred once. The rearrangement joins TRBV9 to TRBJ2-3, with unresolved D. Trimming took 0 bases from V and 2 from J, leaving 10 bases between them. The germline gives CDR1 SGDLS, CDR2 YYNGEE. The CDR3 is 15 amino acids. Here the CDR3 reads CASSVDARPTDTQYF. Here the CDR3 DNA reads TGTGCCAGCAGCGTAGACGCGCGGCCCACAGATACGCAGTATTTT.

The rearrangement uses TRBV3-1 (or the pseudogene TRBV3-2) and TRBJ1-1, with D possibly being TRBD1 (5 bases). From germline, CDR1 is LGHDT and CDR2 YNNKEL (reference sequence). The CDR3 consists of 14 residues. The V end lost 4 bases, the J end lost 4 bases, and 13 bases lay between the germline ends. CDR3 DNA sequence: TGTGCCAGCAGCCTTACCCGGGGGAGCACTGAAGCTTTCTTT. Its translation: CASSLTRGSTEAFF.

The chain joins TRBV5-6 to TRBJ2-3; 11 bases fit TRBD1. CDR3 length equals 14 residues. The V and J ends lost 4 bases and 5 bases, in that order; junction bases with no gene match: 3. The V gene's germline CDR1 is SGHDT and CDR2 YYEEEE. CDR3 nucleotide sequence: TGTGCCAGCAGCATGGGACAGGGGGGAGATACGCAGTATTTT. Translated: CASSMGQGGDTQYF.

The CDR3 sequence: CASSQSTTPYGYTF. In DNA form, the CDR3 reads TGTGCCAGCAGCCAATCGACGACACCCTATGGCTACACCTTC. The chain has TRBV14 and TRBJ1-2; D is uncertain. Germline V gene data show CDR1 as SGHDN and CDR2 as FVKESK. This CDR3 comprises 14 residues. Between the trimmed V and J ends, which lost 2 bases and 4 bases, there was a span of 11 bases.

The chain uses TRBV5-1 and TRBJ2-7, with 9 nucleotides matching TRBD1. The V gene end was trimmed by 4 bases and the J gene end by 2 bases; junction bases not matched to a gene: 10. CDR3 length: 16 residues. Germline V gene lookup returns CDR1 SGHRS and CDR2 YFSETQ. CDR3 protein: CASSLGQGLGTYEQYF. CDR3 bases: TGCGCCAGCAGCCTCGGACAGGGGTTGGGGACCTACGAGCAGTACTTC.

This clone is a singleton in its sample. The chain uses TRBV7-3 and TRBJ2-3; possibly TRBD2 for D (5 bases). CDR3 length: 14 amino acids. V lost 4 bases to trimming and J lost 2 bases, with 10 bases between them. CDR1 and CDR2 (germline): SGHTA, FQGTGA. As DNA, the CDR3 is TGTGCCAGCAGCTCCGGGATATACACAGATACGCAGTATTTT. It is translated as CASSSGIYTDTQYF.

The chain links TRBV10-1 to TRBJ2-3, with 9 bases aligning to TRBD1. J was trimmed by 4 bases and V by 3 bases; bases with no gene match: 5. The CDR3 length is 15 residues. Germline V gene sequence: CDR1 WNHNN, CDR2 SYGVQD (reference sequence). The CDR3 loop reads CASSEGGQGPDTQYF. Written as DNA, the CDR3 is TGCGCCAGCAGTGAAGGAGGACAGGGGCCAGATACGCAGTATTTT.

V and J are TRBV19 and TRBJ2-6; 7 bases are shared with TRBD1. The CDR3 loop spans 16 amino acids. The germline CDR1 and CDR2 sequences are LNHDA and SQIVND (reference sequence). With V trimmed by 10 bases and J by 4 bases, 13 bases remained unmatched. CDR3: CATMDRTWSGANVLTF. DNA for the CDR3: TGTGCCACTATGGACAGGACCTGGTCCGGGGCCAACGTCCTGACTTTC.

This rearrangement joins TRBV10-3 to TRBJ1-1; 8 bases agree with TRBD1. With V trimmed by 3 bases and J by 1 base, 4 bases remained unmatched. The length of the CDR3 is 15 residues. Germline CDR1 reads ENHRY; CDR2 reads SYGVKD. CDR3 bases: TGTGCCATCAGTGATCATGGGACAGGGAACACTGAAGCTTTCTTT. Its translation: CAISDHGTGNTEAFF.

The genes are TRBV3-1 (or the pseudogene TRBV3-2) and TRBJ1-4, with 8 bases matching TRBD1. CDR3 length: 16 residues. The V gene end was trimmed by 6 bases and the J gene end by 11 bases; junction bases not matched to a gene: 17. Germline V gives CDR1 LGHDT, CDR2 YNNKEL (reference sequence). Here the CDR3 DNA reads TGTGCCAGCAGTTCAGCCATGGGACAGGTGAATGGGAAACTGTTTTTT. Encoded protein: CASSSAMGQVNGKLFF.

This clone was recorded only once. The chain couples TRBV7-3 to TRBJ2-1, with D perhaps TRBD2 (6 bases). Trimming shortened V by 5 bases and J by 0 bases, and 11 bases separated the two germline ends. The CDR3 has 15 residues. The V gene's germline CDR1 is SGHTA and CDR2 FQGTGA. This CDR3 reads CASSPGTLSYNEQFF. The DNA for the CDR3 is TGTGCCAGCAGCCCCGGGACTCTCTCCTACAATGAGCAGTTCTTC. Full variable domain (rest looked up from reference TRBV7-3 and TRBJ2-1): GAGVSQTPSNKVTEKGKYVELRCDPISGHTALYWYRQSLGQGPEFLIYFQGTGAADDSGLPNDRFFAVRPEGSVSTLKIQRTERGDSAVYLCASSPGTLSYNEQFFGPGTRLTVL.

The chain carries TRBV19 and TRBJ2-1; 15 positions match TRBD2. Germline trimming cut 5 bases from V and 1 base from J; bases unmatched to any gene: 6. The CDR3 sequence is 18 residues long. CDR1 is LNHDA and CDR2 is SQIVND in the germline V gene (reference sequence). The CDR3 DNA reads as TGTGCCAGTAGTGCCGGGACTAGCGGGGGGATATCCTACAATGAGCAGTTCTTC. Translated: CASSAGTSGGISYNEQFF.

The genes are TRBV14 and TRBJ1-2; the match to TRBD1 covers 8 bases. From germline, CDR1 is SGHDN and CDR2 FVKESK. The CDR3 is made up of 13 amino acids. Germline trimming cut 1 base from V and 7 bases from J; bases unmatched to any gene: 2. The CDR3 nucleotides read TGTGCCAGCAGCCAAGGCAGGGGGCCTGGCTACACCTTC. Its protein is CASSQGRGPGYTF.

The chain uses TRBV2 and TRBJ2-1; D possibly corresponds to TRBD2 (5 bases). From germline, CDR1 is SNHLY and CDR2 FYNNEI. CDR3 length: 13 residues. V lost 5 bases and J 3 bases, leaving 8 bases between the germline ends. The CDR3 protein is CASSPTSYNEQFF. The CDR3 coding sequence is TGTGCCAGCAGTCCCACTAGCTACAATGAGCAGTTCTTC.

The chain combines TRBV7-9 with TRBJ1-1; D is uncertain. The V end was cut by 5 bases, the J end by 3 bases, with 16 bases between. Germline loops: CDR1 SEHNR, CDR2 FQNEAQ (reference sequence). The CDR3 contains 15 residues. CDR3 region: CASSPDYSRYTEAFF. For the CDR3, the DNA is TGTGCCAGCAGCCCTGACTACTCACGGTACACTGAAGCTTTCTTT.

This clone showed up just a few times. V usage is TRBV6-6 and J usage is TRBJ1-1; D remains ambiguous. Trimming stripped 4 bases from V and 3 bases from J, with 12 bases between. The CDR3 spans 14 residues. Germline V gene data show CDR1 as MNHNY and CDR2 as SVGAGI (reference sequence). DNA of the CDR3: TGTGCCAGCAGTTTGATCGGTGCGTACACTGAAGCTTTCTTT. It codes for CASSLIGAYTEAFF.

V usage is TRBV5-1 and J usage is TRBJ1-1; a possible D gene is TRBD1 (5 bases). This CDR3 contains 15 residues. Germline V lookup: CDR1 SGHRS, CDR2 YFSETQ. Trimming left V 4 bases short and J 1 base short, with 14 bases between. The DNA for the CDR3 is TGCGCCAGCAGCCCGGTAGGGGTCCCGAACACTGAAGCTTTCTTT. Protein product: CASSPVGVPNTEAFF.

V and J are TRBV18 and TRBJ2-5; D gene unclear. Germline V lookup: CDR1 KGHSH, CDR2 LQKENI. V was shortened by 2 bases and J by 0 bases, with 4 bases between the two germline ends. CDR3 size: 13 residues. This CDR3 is CASSPSYQETQYF. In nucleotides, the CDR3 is TGTGCCAGCTCACCATCCTACCAAGAGACCCAGTACTTC.

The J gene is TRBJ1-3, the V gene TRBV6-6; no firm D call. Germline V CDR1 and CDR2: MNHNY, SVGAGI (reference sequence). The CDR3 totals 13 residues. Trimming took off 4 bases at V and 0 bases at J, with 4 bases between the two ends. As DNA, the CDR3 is TGTGCCAGCAGTTTCTACTCTGGAAACACCATATATTTT. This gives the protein CASSFYSGNTIYF.